These 17 T cell receptor beta chains originate from one sample sequenced in a study of blood T cell repertoires in COVID-19. The protocol was immunoSEQ multiplex PCR, while the TCRdb copy is restricted to in-frame clones and leaves out a portion. The sample has approximately 150,000 clones; over 80% are singletons. Material for sequencing was peripheral blood. The receptors stem from a woman aged 80 or older with COVID-19, enrolled during active disease.

The J gene is TRBJ2-1, the V gene TRBV9; perhaps TRBD1 as D (5 bases). The V and J ends lost 2 bases and 3 bases respectively, with 15 bases between them. CDR1 and CDR2 (germline): SGDLS, YYNGEE. CDR3 length: 16 amino acids. The CDR3 here is CASSVARSQGYNEQFF. CDR3 in DNA: TGTGCCAGCAGCGTCGCTCGATCTCAGGGCTACAATGAGCAGTTCTTC.

This clone has only one observation. The chain has TRBV7-2 and TRBJ1-3; D remains unclear. The CDR3 covers 15 residues. CDR1 SGHTA and CDR2 FQGNSA come from the germline V gene. V lost 1 base and J 3 bases, leaving 10 bases between the germline ends. CDR3 bases: TGTGCCAGCAGCTTAGTCGCTGGAGGTGGAAACACCATATATTTT. Translation gives CASSLVAGGGNTIYF.

This clone was counted between two and nine times. This chain uses TRBV9 with TRBJ2-3, with 7 bases identical to TRBD2. The CDR3 has 17 amino acids. V was clipped by 0 bases and J by 5 bases; unmatched bases: 12. The V gene's germline CDR1 is SGDLS and CDR2 YYNGEE. The CDR3 DNA reads TGTGCCAGCAGCGTAGAAGGAGCGGGGAGGGTAGAAGATACGCAGTATTTT. Protein product: CASSVEGAGRVEDTQYF.

The chain has TRBV3-1 (or the pseudogene TRBV3-2) and TRBJ1-4; D is ambiguous. The CDR3 has 16 residues. Germline loops: CDR1 LGHDT, CDR2 YNNKEL (reference sequence). Trimming removed 1 base at V and 5 bases at J, with 14 bases between. The chain's CDR3 is CASSQAGVIQNEKLFF. Here the CDR3 DNA reads TGTGCCAGCAGCCAAGCAGGCGTCATTCAGAATGAAAAACTGTTTTTT.

The CDR3 DNA sequence: TGTGCCAGCAGTTCCCCGGGACAGGGTTCTAACGAGCAGTACTTC. Amino acids: CASSSPGQGSNEQYF. This chain uses TRBV6-2 or TRBV6-3 with TRBJ2-7, with TRBD1 matching over 9 bases. Trimming cost V 4 bases and J 5 bases; bases outside gene matches: 9. The CDR3 has 15 amino acids. Germline V CDR1 and CDR2: MNHEY, SVGEGT.

V gene TRBV21-1 combines with J gene TRBJ2-7; TRBD2 reflects the table's D call only, with no check against the DNA. TRBV21-1 is a pseudogene. The CDR3 loop spans 14 amino acids. CDR3 amino acids: CASKLAETTYEQYF. The CDR3 coding sequence is TGTGCCAGCAAACTAGCGGAGACCACCTACGAGCAGTACTTC.

The J gene is TRBJ1-3, the V gene TRBV18; TRBD1 is a possible D gene (6 bases). V was shortened by 6 bases and J by 1 base, with 10 bases between the two germline ends. The CDR3 is 14 amino acids. The germline gives CDR1 KGHSH, CDR2 LQKENI. CDR3 residues: CASSGGASGNTIYF. CDR3 nucleotide sequence: TGTGCCAGCTCTGGGGGGGCGTCTGGAAACACCATATATTTT. Drawing the rest from reference TRBV18 and TRBJ1-3, the complete variable domain is NAGVMQNPRHLVRRRGQEARLRCSPMKGHSHVYWYRQLPEEGLKFMVYLQKENIIDESGMPKERFSAEFPKEGPSILRIQQVVRGDSAAYFCASSGGASGNTIYFGEGSWLTVV.

The V and J genes are TRBV19 and TRBJ1-6; TRBD1 matches at 7 bases. Trimming at V came to 1 base and at J to 9 bases, leaving 6 bases not matched to a gene. This CDR3 comprises 15 residues. Germline CDR1 LNHDA, CDR2 SQIVND (reference sequence). The chain's CDR3 is CASSIGDRVGSPLHF. CDR3 DNA sequence: TGTGCCAGTAGTATAGGAGACAGGGTTGGTTCACCCCTCCACTTT.

The chain employs TRBV6-6 and TRBJ1-4; D unresolved. Germline CDR1 reads MNHNY; CDR2 reads SVGAGI (reference sequence). The ends were cut back, 6 bases at V and 0 bases at J, with 14 bases in the middle. The CDR3 has 16 residues. CDR3 sequence (DNA): TGTGCCAGCAGGCTTACAGCCTATGCAACTAATGAAAAACTGTTTTTT. Translation: CASRLTAYATNEKLFF.

The chain recombines TRBV29-1 with TRBJ1-2, with D possibly matching TRBD1 (6 bases). The CDR3 has 12 residues. The germline V gene encodes CDR1 SQVTM and CDR2 ANQGSEA. Trimming took 6 bases from V and 7 from J, leaving 15 bases between them. The CDR3 spells CSVQRSGVGYTF. The CDR3 nucleotides are TGCAGCGTCCAACGATCAGGGGTTGGCTACACCTTC.

V usage is TRBV20-1 and J usage is TRBJ1-2; possibly TRBD1 for D (6 bases). The CDR3 runs to 11 residues. V was clipped by 6 bases and J by 8 bases, with 13 bases between them. Germline V gene data show CDR1 as DFQATT and CDR2 as SNEGSKA (reference sequence). CDR3 residues: CSAYHRAGYTF. The CDR3 bases are TGCAGTGCGTACCACAGGGCCGGCTACACCTTC.

The rearrangement links TRBV18 to TRBJ2-3, with 10 bases lining up with TRBD2. Losses at the gene ends were 3 bases for V and 4 bases for J; bases not matched to a gene: 7. The CDR3 consists of 16 residues. Germline CDR1 reads KGHSH; CDR2 reads LQKENI. The chain's CDR3 is CASSPYLAGASDTQYF. The CDR3 region has the DNA TGTGCCAGCTCACCGTATCTAGCGGGGGCCTCAGATACGCAGTATTTT.

The genes are TRBV2 and TRBJ1-1; the D gene is possibly TRBD1 (5 bases). The CDR3 is 13 amino acids. V gave up 7 bases and J gave up 4 bases, with 13 bases separating them. Germline V CDR1 and CDR2: SNHLY, FYNNEI. The CDR3 DNA follows: TGTGCCAGCACCCCAGGGTATGGCACTGAAGCTTTCTTT. Translation: CASTPGYGTEAFF.

The chain combines TRBV9 with TRBJ1-1; possibly TRBD1 for D (5 bases). CDR3 length: 17 residues. V lost 0 bases to trimming and J lost 3 bases, with 18 bases between them. Germline values: CDR1 SGDLS, CDR2 YYNGEE. The CDR3 loop reads CASSVGPFREEDTEAFF. The CDR3 DNA follows: TGTGCCAGCAGCGTAGGACCATTCAGGGAAGAGGACACTGAAGCTTTCTTT. Full variable domain (missing parts from reference TRBV9 and TRBJ1-1): DSGVTQTPKHLITATGQRVTLRCSPRSGDLSVYWYQQSLDQGLQFLIQYYNGEERAKGNILERFSAQQFPDLHSELNLSSLELGDSALYFCASSVGPFREEDTEAFFGQGTRLTVV.

This clone was observed once. The chain has TRBV7-2 and TRBJ1-4; D unclear. The CDR3 consists of 15 residues. Germline assignment: CDR1 SGHTA and CDR2 FQGNSA. The germline V and J ends were trimmed by 5 bases and 7 bases, with 17 bases remaining between them. The CDR3 DNA sequence: TGTGCCAGCAGCACCTCTGGAATATCGGGTGAAAAACTGTTTTTT. Its translation is CASSTSGISGEKLFF.

This clone is a singleton in its sample. The rearrangement joins TRBV11-2 to TRBJ1-3, with D perhaps TRBD1 (5 bases). V lost 1 base and J 0 bases, leaving 13 bases between the germline ends. Per germline, CDR1 SGHAT and CDR2 FQNNGV. The CDR3 covers 17 residues. The CDR3 sequence: CASSLVGQGDSGNTIYF. The CDR3 DNA reads as TGTGCCAGCAGCTTAGTAGGTCAGGGCGACTCTGGAAACACCATATATTTT.

This chain joins TRBV6-1 and TRBJ1-5; 8 nucleotides line up with TRBD1. The length of the CDR3 is 17 residues. Germline loops: CDR1 MNHNS, CDR2 SASEGT. The ends lost 1 base at V and 6 bases at J; junction bases unmatched: 11. The CDR3 region is CASSEEFWTGIVQPQHF. CDR3 nucleotide sequence: TGTGCCAGCAGTGAAGAGTTTTGGACAGGGATTGTTCAGCCCCAGCATTTT.